The clone carrying this T cell receptor (beta chain) showed up many times. TCRdb independently ran MiXCR on the 5' RACE reads; one entry per CDR3 protein. The sample carries almost 550,000 distinct CDR3 sequences, roughly 20% recorded once. The V gene's germline CDR1 is SGHRS and CDR2 YFSETQ. The CDR3 contains 16 residues. V shed 3 bases and J 3 bases; nucleotides not matched to a gene: 10. These data come from a study of T-cell memory formation after mild COVID-19. This sequence joins TRBV5-1 and TRBJ2-3, with 7 bases fitting TRBD2. Material for sequencing was PBMCs or a T cell subset sorted from them (not recorded which). This receptor was obtained from an adult woman who had mild COVID-19 (a few samples of this study predate the infection). Cell type and time point are not known. CDR3 sequence: CASSSPAGERTDTQYF. The CDR3 DNA reads TGCGCCAGCAGCTCCCCGGCGGGAGAACGAACAGATACGCAGTATTTT.